Given below is one T cell receptor (beta chain) in context. The clone's antigen remains unknown. No per-base quality is available; no much larger clone lies one base away. Genomic DNA was isolated from the sorted cells so that the TCRbeta CDR3 region could be sequenced. The immunoSEQ Assay was used to sequence the TCRbeta CDR3 regions. Held by TCRdb, this immuneACCESS table contains in-frame sequences only and omits some clones. Under half of the omission traces to an unresolved V gene where checked; the cause of the rest is unknown. This sample gives about 48,000 clones in total; roughly nine tenths of them show up just once. The ten largest clonotypes hold around 5.6% of the sample. Patients with autoimmune disease history or receiving systemic immunosuppression were excluded from the trial. Peripheral blood for TCR sequencing was drawn from every dose cohort at baseline, at cycle 4 day 1 and at cycle 7 day 1. Samples came from an open-label, multicenter, first-in-human phase I dose-escalation trial of ivuxolimab. Adults with locally advanced or metastatic melanoma, renal cell carcinoma, hepatocellular carcinoma or head and neck squamous cell carcinoma were enrolled in the trial. Before TCR sequencing, CD4+ T cells and CD8+ T cells from peripheral blood were sorted into separate populations.

These data come from a study of OX40 agonist ivuxolimab in advanced cancers. Describing the broader study: The costimulatory receptor OX40 (CD134) was targeted by ivuxolimab, a fully human IgG2 agonistic monoclonal antibody. Intravenous ivuxolimab was administered to patients every 2 weeks at six dose levels: 0.01, 0.1, 0.3, 1.5, 3 and 10 mg/kg. Among the roughly 52 dose-escalation patients, around 19 had hepatocellular carcinoma, 15 or so melanoma, 9 renal cell carcinoma and 9 head and neck cancer. The dose-escalation cohort was over 70% male with a mean age of approximately 60 years, ranging from roughly 20 to 80. Patients were allowed to have had prior anti-PD-1, anti-PD-L1 or anti-CTLA-4 therapy, and 40% to 45% of the dose-escalation patients had been treated with checkpoint inhibitors. Partial responses were achieved by three dose-escalation patients, of whom one had hepatocellular carcinoma and two had cutaneous melanoma. Peripheral TCRbeta sequencing aimed to test whether ivuxolimab altered TCR sequence diversity and caused clonal T-cell expansion. The paper reports the monotherapy dose-escalation portion (N of about 50 patients) of the phase I ivuxolimab trial.

Overall study results and their limits: On average, CD8+ T cells showed more expanded clones than CD4+ T cells after ivuxolimab. Clonal expansion of both CD4+ and CD8+ blood T cells was observed from baseline to week 6 at doses 0.1 to 3.0 mg/kg. Low levels of normalized T-cell clonal expansion were also seen in some patients who did not respond. Partial responders in the 0.1-3.0 mg/kg groups had among the lowest normalized peripheral clonal expansion, especially among CD8+ T cells. Antigen specificity was not determined for the clonally expanded peripheral T cells.

Reading the germline V gene gives CDR1 SNHLY and CDR2 FYNNEI. V ends up 3 bases short and J 9 bases short, with an unmatched junction base count of 8. The cysteine opens and the phenylalanine closes a CDR3 of 15 amino acids. Just the 45-base CDR3 DNA is kept, in frame starting at base 1. The sequence came from an adult with an advanced solid tumor such as melanoma, head and neck, liver or kidney cancer. This sample comprised CD4+ or CD8+ T cells sorted from blood, obtained in a trial of the OX40 agonist ivuxolimab. The V and J genes are TRBV2 and TRBJ2-1; TRBD1 matches 10 bases in the middle. The DNA sequence is TGTGCCAGCAGTGAGTTAGGACAGGGGGTGGGTGAGCAGTTCTTC. Translated, it reads CASSELGQGVGEQFF.